These T cell receptor beta chains were read from a single sample in a study of cytomegalovirus exposure and HLA in healthy donors. The table came from immunoSEQ multiplex PCR; TCRdb's copy has only in-frame clones and leaves some out. The sample consists of about 190,000 clones, about four fifths of them appearing once. Material: PBMCs. The receptor set was obtained from a woman between 18 and 29 years old in good health and CMV-seropositive. Both conserved end residues are part of each CDR3. The D gene is left open where the match is weak. For some rows the clone size is stated as once, few or many, or as a class when expanded; others skip it.

d_gene,abundance,j_gene,v_gene,CDR3aa,CDR3nt
NA,NA,TRBJ1-1,TRBV19,CASSRLLENTEAFF,TGTGCCAGTAGTAGACTACTAGAGAACACTGAAGCTTTCTTT
NA,NA,TRBJ1-1,TRBV6-4,CASKLDTLNTEAFF,TGTGCCAGCAAACTCGACACCCTGAACACTGAAGCTTTCTTT
TRBD1,NA,TRBJ1-1,TRBV5-1,CASSDPGGLNEAFF,TGCGCCAGCAGCGACCCAGGGGGATTGAATGAAGCTTTCTTT
NA,NA,TRBJ1-5,TRBV15,CATSESYSNQPQHF,TGTGCCACCAGCGAGAGTTATAGCAATCAGCCCCAGCATTTT
NA,NA,TRBJ2-5,TRBV2,CASSEAVQGQETQYF,TGTGCCAGCAGTGAAGCGGTACAGGGCCAAGAGACCCAGTACTTC
NA,NA,TRBJ1-1,TRBV7-9,CASSLEGAFF,TGTGCCAGCAGCTTAGAGGGGGCTTTCTTT
NA,NA,TRBJ1-2,TRBV7-9,CASSLVSGASIYGYTF,TGTGCCAGCAGCTTAGTTTCGGGAGCCTCCATCTATGGCTACACCTTC
TRBD2,once,TRBJ2-7,TRBV29-1,CSVGQIAGGYLYEQYF,TGCAGCGTAGGACAAATAGCGGGGGGGTATCTTTACGAGCAGTACTTC
NA,NA,TRBJ2-5,TRBV9,CASGEQGSDWETQYF,TGTGCCAGCGGGGAACAGGGTTCGGATTGGGAGACCCAGTACTTC
TRBD1,NA,TRBJ2-7,TRBV6-6,CASSGQGGTYEQYF,TGTGCCAGCAGTGGACAGGGGGGGACCTACGAGCAGTACTTC
TRBD1,NA,TRBJ1-2,TRBV9,CASSVGQGAISGYTF,TGTGCCAGCAGCGTAGGACAGGGGGCGATTTCTGGCTACACCTTC
TRBD1,many,TRBJ1-1,TRBV10-1,CASSDSGQGITEAFF,TGCGCCAGCAGTGACTCCGGACAGGGGATAACTGAAGCTTTCTTT
TRBD2,NA,TRBJ2-3,TRBV27,CASRWVTSGGAADTQYF,TGTGCCAGCCGTTGGGTGACTAGCGGGGGGGCGGCAGATACGCAGTATTTT
NA,NA,TRBJ1-1,TRBV6-1,CASSEGGLLTEAFF,TGTGCCAGCAGTGAAGGGGGACTTCTCACTGAAGCTTTCTTT
NA,NA,TRBJ2-1,TRBV4-2,CASSRGDEQFF,TGTGCCAGCAGCCGCGGGGATGAGCAGTTCTTC
NA,NA,TRBJ1-1,TRBV6-1,CASSELDLRTRMNTEAFF,TGTGCCAGCAGTGAACTCGACTTGAGGACACGGATGAACACTGAAGCTTTCTTT
TRBD1,NA,TRBJ2-7,TRBV5-6,CASSPPTGPSYEQYF,TGTGCCAGCAGCCCCCCGACAGGGCCCTCCTACGAACAGTACTTC
TRBD2,NA,TRBJ2-7,TRBV2,CASKEASGNYEQYF,TGTGCCAGCAAGGAGGCTAGCGGAAACTACGAGCAGTACTTC
NA,NA,TRBJ1-6,TRBV29-1,CSAQRDTAEPLHF,TGCAGCGCTCAGCGGGACACTGCTGAACCCCTCCACTTT
NA,NA,TRBJ2-1,TRBV5-6,CASSFLAYEQFF,TGTGCCAGCAGCTTCTTAGCCTATGAGCAGTTCTTC
NA,few,TRBJ2-7,TRBV27,CASSDGSLEQYF,TGTGCCAGCAGTGATGGTAGCCTCGAGCAGTACTTC
TRBD1,medium-sized,TRBJ2-5,TRBV11-2,CASSLSQGAWTQYF,TGTGCCAGCAGCTTATCGCAGGGGGCTTGGACCCAGTACTTC
NA,few,TRBJ1-4,TRBV5-7,CASSFEGDEKLFF,TGTGCCAGCAGCTTTGAGGGAGATGAAAAACTGTTTTTT
NA,NA,TRBJ1-5,TRBV6-5,CASSKLREQPQHF,TGTGCCAGCAGCAAACTGAGGGAACAGCCCCAGCATTTT
TRBD2,NA,TRBJ2-5,TRBV2,CASSDASGGGETQYF,TGTGCCAGCAGTGACGCTAGCGGGGGAGGAGAGACCCAGTACTTC
NA,NA,TRBJ1-1,TRBV5-1,CASSLDRVTEAFF,TGCGCCAGCAGCTTGGACAGGGTGACTGAAGCTTTCTTT
NA,NA,TRBJ2-3,TRBV6-1,CASSEFGRGDTQYF,TGTGCCAGCAGTGAATTTGGAAGGGGAGATACGCAGTATTTT
NA,NA,TRBJ1-2,TRBV6-5,CASSYWGVGRNGYTF,TGTGCCAGCAGTTACTGGGGTGTAGGGAGGAATGGCTACACCTTC
NA,NA,TRBJ1-1,TRBV29-1,CSPTAVIIPEAFF,TGCAGCCCAACGGCGGTAATAATCCCCGAAGCTTTCTTT
NA,NA,TRBJ2-3,TRBV7-9,CASSPIRLGPDTQYF,TGTGCCAGCAGCCCGATCCGCCTTGGGCCAGATACGCAGTATTTT
TRBD1,NA,TRBJ2-5,TRBV6-1,CASRTGGETQYF,TGTGCCAGCAGAACAGGGGGAGAGACCCAGTACTTC
NA,NA,TRBJ1-6,TRBV9,CASSLVEGNSPLHF,TGTGCCAGCAGCCTCGTGGAGGGAAATTCACCCCTCCACTTT
TRBD1,NA,TRBJ1-4,TRBV25-1,CASGAGGIEKLFF,TGTGCCAGCGGCGCAGGGGGTATCGAAAAACTGTTTTTT
TRBD1,NA,TRBJ1-5,TRBV4-1,CASSQEPDRAIQPQHF,TGCGCCAGCAGCCAAGAGCCTGACAGGGCAATTCAGCCCCAGCATTTT
NA,NA,TRBJ1-6,TRBV7-8,CASSLVRGERSPLHF,TGTGCCAGCAGCTTAGTCCGGGGGGAGAGGTCACCCCTCCACTTT
NA,NA,TRBJ1-5,TRBV6-5,CASSYSQGNQPQHF,TGTGCCAGCAGTTACTCCCAGGGGAATCAGCCCCAGCATTTT
NA,few,TRBJ1-1,TRBV5-6,CASSLAPGANTEAFF,TGTGCCAGCAGCTTGGCTCCAGGGGCGAACACTGAAGCTTTCTTT
TRBD1,NA,TRBJ2-7,TRBV2,CASSVNDRGVDEQYF,TGTGCCAGCAGTGTAAACGACAGGGGAGTCGACGAGCAGTACTTC
TRBD2,NA,TRBJ2-3,TRBV4-1,CASSQAASGGLGDTQYF,TGCGCCAGCAGCCAAGCGGCTAGCGGGGGCCTTGGAGATACGCAGTATTTT
TRBD1,NA,TRBJ1-4,TRBV27,CASRPGQGRNEKLFF,TGTGCCAGCAGACCAGGACAGGGTAGAAATGAAAAACTGTTTTTT